The 2 T cell receptor beta chains in this list originate from one sample, sequenced in a study of a mutant IDH1 vaccine in newly diagnosed glioma. The antigens of these receptors remain unknown. The protocol was immunoSEQ multiplex PCR, while the TCRdb copy is restricted to in-frame clones and leaves out a portion. The profile covers some 60,000 clones, with roughly four fifths appearing a single time and about 3.8% taken by the ten largest. Indicated time point: week 47, end of study. Vaccination used 300 ug of mutant IDH1 20-mer peptide per dose, with topical imiquimod. Source: PBMCs, taken from a glioma patient whose treatment included an IDH1 peptide vaccine. These receptors all come from a young man with glioma.

V is TRBV5-4 and J is TRBJ2-7, with 9 bases identical to TRBD1. Unmatched junction bases numbered 14, after V lost 4 bases and J lost 3 bases. The CDR3 spans 17 residues. The V gene's germline CDR1 is SGHNT and CDR2 YYREEE (reference sequence). The DNA of the CDR3 is TGTGCCAGCAGCCCTCCCCCGGACAGGGGCCCCTACTACGAGCAGTACTTC. Encoded protein: CASSPPPDRGPYYEQYF.

The rearrangement links TRBV7-9 to TRBJ2-1; the D is unclear. CDR1 is SEHNR, CDR2 FQNEAQ, per germline (reference sequence). The V and J ends lost 5 bases and 4 bases respectively, with 12 bases between them. The CDR3 is 14 amino acids. The CDR3, as DNA: TGTGCCAGCAGCCCTTGGGCGATTTACAATGAGCAGTTCTTC. Amino acids: CASSPWAIYNEQFF. The entire variable domain, with the rest obtained from reference TRBV7-9 and TRBJ2-1, is as follows: DTGVSQNPRHKITKRGQNVTFRCDPISEHNRLYWYRQTLGQGPEFLTYFQNEAQLEKSRLLSDRFSAERPKGSFSTLEIQRTEQGDSAMYLCASSPWAIYNEQFFGPGTRLTVL.